This T cell receptor beta chain was identified during a study of sequential checkpoint blockade in melanoma. The data were produced by immunoSEQ multiplex PCR, yet TCRdb's version contains in-frame clones alone and is incomplete. This table has 15,000 to 20,000 clones, just under 75% appearing once. Treatment here: randomized to nivolumab then ipilimumab (arm A) or the reverse (arm B). The CDR3 sequence is 15 residues long. V dropped 1 base and J dropped 8; count of bases not matched to a gene: 9. Germline CDR1 reads SGHDT; CDR2 reads YYEEEE. The source was CD8+ T cells sorted from blood (inferred from file names), collected from a patient given nivolumab and ipilimumab in sequence. This sequence was found in a human donor with melanoma. The V call is TRBV5-6, the J call TRBJ1-2; 9 bases are shared with TRBD1. DNA for the CDR3: TGTGCCAGCAGCTTGCGCAACACAGGGGGCAGGGGCTACACCTTC. Translated, it gives CASSLRNTGGRGYTF.